This T cell receptor beta chain is from a study of cytomegalovirus exposure and HLA in healthy donors. V lost 2 bases and J lost 0, with 10 bases in between. The germline CDR1 and CDR2 sequences are MNHEY and SMNVEV (reference sequence). There are 15 residues in the CDR3. With 60 Vbeta and 13 Jbeta primers, the PCR was carried out. Measured with immunoSEQ multiplex PCR; TCRdb has only the in-frame clones, and not every one. The sample lists 140,000 to 150,000 clones, around 75% occurring once. The TCR originated in a woman in her 30s in good health and CMV-seronegative. V gene TRBV27 combines with J gene TRBJ1-2; D not certain. The sequencing input was PBMCs. The CDR3 region is CASSLAAGTNYGYTF. The CDR3 DNA is TGTGCCAGCAGTTTAGCAGCAGGAACTAACTATGGCTACACCTTC.